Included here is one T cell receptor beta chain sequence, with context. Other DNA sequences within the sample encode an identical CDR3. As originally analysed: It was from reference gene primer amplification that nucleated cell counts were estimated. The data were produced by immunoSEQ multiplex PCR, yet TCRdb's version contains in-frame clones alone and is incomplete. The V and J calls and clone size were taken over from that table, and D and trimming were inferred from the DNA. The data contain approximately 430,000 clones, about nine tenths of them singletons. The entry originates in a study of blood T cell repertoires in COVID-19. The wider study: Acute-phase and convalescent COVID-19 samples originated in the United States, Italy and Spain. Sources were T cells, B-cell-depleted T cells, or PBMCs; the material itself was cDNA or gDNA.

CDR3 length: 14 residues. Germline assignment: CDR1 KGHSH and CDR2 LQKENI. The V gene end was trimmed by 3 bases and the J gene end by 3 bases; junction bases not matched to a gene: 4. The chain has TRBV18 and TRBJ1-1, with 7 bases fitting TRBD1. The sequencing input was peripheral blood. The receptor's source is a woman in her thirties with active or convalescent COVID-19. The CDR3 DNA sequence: TGTGCCAGCTCACCCCGACAGGGCGACACTGAAGCTTTCTTT. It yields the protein CASSPRQGDTEAFF.